Listed below are T cell receptor beta chains from one sample, sequenced in a study of CD8 T cells in ankylosing spondylitis. A single record per CDR3 protein comes from TCRdb applying MiXCR to the 5' RACE reads. The table lists under 850,000 distinct CDR3 sequences, under 20% of them singletons. Sequenced material: blood, either unsorted or a sorted T cell fraction (not recorded which). These receptors were taken from a male donor with ankylosing spondylitis. Both conserved end residues are part of each CDR3. The D gene is left open where the match is weak. Size is omitted from some rows. Given values are once, few, many or a class for expanded clones.

>TRBD1|TRBJ2-7|few|TRBV4-1
CASSRDRDDEQYF
TGCGCCAGCAGCCGGGACAGGGACGACGAGCAGTACTTC
>NA|TRBJ1-2|few|TRBV20-1
CSAKQYGYTF
TGCAGTGCTAAACAGTATGGCTACACCTTC
>NA|TRBJ2-3|NA|TRBV20-1
CSARQGGTQYF
TGCAGTGCTAGACAGGGGGGTACGCAGTATTTT
>NA|TRBJ2-1|NA|TRBV12-3/TRBV12-4
CASSRGGRGYNEQFF
TGTGCCAGCAGTCGAGGGGGTCGAGGCTACAATGAGCAGTTCTTC
>NA|TRBJ2-3|few|TRBV7-2
CASSLGSKADTQYF
TGTGCCAGCAGCTTAGGTTCGAAGGCAGATACGCAGTATTTT
>TRBD1|TRBJ2-6|NA|TRBV9
CASSLDRVTTGANVLTF
TGTGCCAGCAGCCTCGACAGGGTAACAACGGGGGCCAACGTCCTGACTTTC
>TRBD2|TRBJ2-3|NA|TRBV24-1
CATSDFDRPSGSTDTQYF
TGTGCCACCAGTGATTTCGATCGGCCTAGCGGCAGCACAGATACGCAGTATTTT
>TRBD1|TRBJ1-1|NA|TRBV7-8
CASSFQGARNTEAFF
TGTGCCAGCAGCTTCCAGGGGGCGAGAAACACTGAAGCTTTCTTT
>TRBD1|TRBJ2-1|few|TRBV2
CASMWDRGHNEQFF
TGTGCCAGCATGTGGGACAGGGGGCACAATGAGCAGTTCTTC
>NA|TRBJ2-1|NA|TRBV6-5
CASSYTGQEQFF
TGTGCCAGCAGTTACACAGGGCAGGAGCAGTTCTTC
>TRBD1|TRBJ2-7|few|TRBV12-3/TRBV12-4
CASSRDRRAEQYF
TGTGCCAGCAGTCGGGACAGGCGCGCCGAGCAGTACTTC
>NA|TRBJ2-2|many|TRBV12-3/TRBV12-4
CASSPGLNGELFF
TGTGCCAGCAGCCCTGGACTTAACGGGGAGCTGTTTTTT
>TRBD1|TRBJ1-1|few|TRBV24-1
CATSEGQGGGTEAFF
TGTGCCACCAGTGAAGGACAGGGCGGGGGCACTGAAGCTTTCTTT
>TRBD2|TRBJ2-7|NA|TRBV29-1
CSVEGASGDEQYF
TGCAGCGTTGAAGGGGCTAGCGGCGACGAGCAGTACTTC
>TRBD1|TRBJ2-1|few|TRBV7-2
CASRAGTGSYNEQFF
TGTGCCAGCAGGGCCGGGACAGGCTCCTACAATGAGCAGTTCTTC
>NA|TRBJ2-3|many|TRBV12-3/TRBV12-4
CASSGGTDTQYF
TGTGCCAGCAGTGGGGGTACAGATACGCAGTATTTT
>NA|TRBJ2-7|few|TRBV7-9
CASSFADGYEQYF
TGTGCCAGCAGCTTCGCGGATGGCTACGAGCAGTACTTC
>NA|TRBJ2-1|NA|TRBV6-1
CASRKSREPYNEQFF
TGTGCCAGCAGGAAATCCAGGGAACCCTACAATGAGCAGTTCTTC
>TRBD1|TRBJ1-2|few|TRBV2
CASSDNGQGALGYTF
TGTGCCAGCAGTGATAATGGCCAGGGGGCGCTTGGCTACACCTTC
>TRBD1|TRBJ1-2|NA|TRBV3-1
CASSHGGQTYGYTF
TGTGCCAGCAGCCACGGGGGACAGACCTATGGCTACACCTTC
>NA|TRBJ1-2|NA|TRBV4-1
CASSQDWGARLGYTF
TGCGCCAGCAGCCAAGATTGGGGGGCACGCCTCGGCTACACCTTC
>NA|TRBJ1-5|few|TRBV20-1
CSARDPGRRADQPQHF
TGCAGTGCTAGAGATCCAGGTCGTCGGGCTGATCAGCCCCAGCATTTT
>NA|TRBJ2-7|few|TRBV12-3/TRBV12-4
CASRYRVDEQYF
TGTGCCAGCAGGTACAGGGTGGACGAGCAGTACTTC
>TRBD2|TRBJ2-1|NA|TRBV11-1
CASSLRPQMASGYNEQFF
TGTGCCAGCAGCTTACGGCCTCAGATGGCTAGCGGTTACAATGAGCAGTTCTTC
>TRBD2|TRBJ2-7|NA|TRBV2
CASSGLAGATYEQYF
TGTGCCAGCAGTGGCCTAGCGGGGGCTACCTACGAGCAGTACTTC
>TRBD1|TRBJ2-3|NA|TRBV2
CASVGQGGRGDTQYF
TGTGCCAGCGTGGGACAGGGAGGACGGGGAGATACGCAGTATTTT
>TRBD1|TRBJ1-5|NA|TRBV7-8
CASSTDRPNQPQHF
TGTGCCAGCAGCACGGACAGGCCCAATCAGCCCCAGCATTTT
>TRBD1|TRBJ2-7|few|TRBV7-2
CASSPRQGKFEQYF
TGTGCCAGCAGCCCACGACAGGGAAAATTCGAGCAGTACTTC
>NA|TRBJ1-2|NA|TRBV5-4
CASSLPPPDGYTF
TGTGCCAGCAGCTTGCCGCCGCCGGACGGCTACACCTTC
>NA|TRBJ1-5|NA|TRBV5-5
CASSLAARGAGNQPQHF
TGTGCCAGCAGCTTGGCCGCTCGGGGGGCAGGCAATCAGCCCCAGCATTTT
>TRBD1|TRBJ1-2|NA|TRBV11-2
CASSTPKGDRGRDGYTF
TGTGCCAGCAGCACCCCAAAGGGGGACAGGGGGCGCGATGGCTACACCTTC
>NA|TRBJ1-5|few|TRBV12-3/TRBV12-4
CASGPYSNQPQHF
TGTGCCAGCGGACCCTATAGCAATCAGCCCCAGCATTTT
>NA|TRBJ1-1|NA|TRBV6-1
CASSEGGRTLMNTEAFF
TGTGCCAGCAGTGAAGGCGGCAGGACTCTCATGAACACTGAAGCTTTCTTT
>NA|TRBJ2-1|few|TRBV14
CASSAGANSRFF
TGTGCCAGCAGCGCGGGGGCCAACTCTAGGTTCTTC
>NA|TRBJ1-3|NA|TRBV6-5
CASSYGGTSGNTIYF
TGTGCCAGCAGTTACGGGGGGACATCTGGAAACACCATATATTTT
>TRBD2|TRBJ2-1|few|TRBV4-2
CASSLKLRTSEYLSVGHNEQFF
TGTGCCAGCAGCCTCAAGCTCAGGACTAGCGAATATCTAAGTGTTGGGCACAATGAGCAGTTCTTC
>NA|TRBJ2-1|few|TRBV29-1
CSVESPGITSYNEQFF
TGCAGCGTTGAATCGCCGGGGATTACATCCTACAATGAGCAGTTCTTC
>NA|TRBJ2-1|few|TRBV7-9
CASSYEDLYEQFF
TGTGCCAGCAGCTATGAGGATCTCTATGAGCAGTTCTTC
>TRBD2|TRBJ2-3|many|TRBV5-5
CASSLRTSGPTQYF
TGTGCCAGCAGCTTGAGGACTAGCGGTCCTACGCAGTATTTT
>TRBD1|TRBJ1-1|many|TRBV29-1
CSAGQGSRREAFF
TGCAGCGCGGGACAGGGGAGCCGCAGAGAAGCTTTCTTT
>NA|TRBJ1-5|NA|TRBV12-3/TRBV12-4
CASRSGSTNQPQHF
TGTGCCAGCAGGTCAGGGAGCACCAATCAGCCCCAGCATTTT
>NA|TRBJ2-1|NA|TRBV30
CAWSPTLGRADEQFF
TGTGCCTGGAGCCCGACTTTGGGACGGGCCGATGAGCAGTTCTTC
>NA|TRBJ1-2|NA|TRBV28
CASSLISTSLRQYTF
TGTGCCAGCAGTCTTATCTCAACTTCCCTCAGGCAATACACCTTC
>NA|TRBJ2-2|NA|TRBV11-2
CASSLIRGGGELFF
TGTGCCAGCAGCTTAATTCGGGGAGGCGGGGAGCTGTTTTTT
>NA|TRBJ2-7|few|TRBV11-2
CASSSTGSIYEQYF
TGTGCCAGCAGCTCAACGGGGAGTATATACGAGCAGTACTTC
>NA|TRBJ1-1|NA|TRBV11-2
CASSGSGFTEAFF
TGTGCCAGCAGCGGATCAGGGTTCACTGAAGCTTTCTTT
>NA|TRBJ2-2|NA|TRBV5-5
CASSLLSASGELFF
TGTGCCAGCAGCCTGTTGAGCGCGTCCGGGGAGCTGTTTTTT
>NA|TRBJ1-1|few|TRBV25-1
CASSEYGEGGTEAFF
TGTGCCAGCAGTGAATATGGGGAAGGAGGAACTGAAGCTTTCTTT
>NA|TRBJ2-3|few|TRBV2
CASRRLVTDTQYF
TGTGCCAGCAGACGACTAGTTACCGATACGCAGTATTTT